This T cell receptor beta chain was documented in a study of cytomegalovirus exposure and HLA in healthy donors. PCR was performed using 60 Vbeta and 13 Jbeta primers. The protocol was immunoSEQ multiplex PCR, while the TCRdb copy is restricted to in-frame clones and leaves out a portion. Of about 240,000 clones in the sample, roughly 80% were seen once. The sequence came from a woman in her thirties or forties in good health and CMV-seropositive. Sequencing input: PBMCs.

In DNA, the CDR3 is TGTGCCTCTAAGCTATCTAACTATGGCTACACCTTC. Translated, it gives CASKLSNYGYTF. J is TRBJ1-2 and V is TRBV28; D is ambiguous. The CDR3 runs 12 residues. V was trimmed by 11 bases and J by 0 bases, leaving 10 bases between them. Germline values: CDR1 MDHEN, CDR2 SYDVKM.